This TCR beta chain originates from a study of T cells in Graves' hyperthyroidism and ophthalmopathy. Study results and caveats: Blood samples included most of the expanded thyroid clonotypes exceeding 0.001.

V was shortened by 1 base and J by 12 bases, with 13 bases between the two germline ends. The CDR3 length is 13 residues. Amplification targeted TCR beta CDR3 regions from RNA transcripts. A set of HTBI primers served as the primers for a first-round RT-PCR of the TCR CDR3. TCRdb itself ran the multiplex PCR reads through MiXCR, one entry per CDR3 protein. The sample contains about 500,000 distinct CDR3 sequences, 16% of which appear only once. Patients with ophthalmopathy all had a Clinical Activity Score of at least 3, a NOSPECS grade of at least 4 and duration under 3 months. Diagnoses rested on clinical symptoms, serum thyroxine and TRAb, thyroid ultrasound and orbital computed tomography. PBMCs came from around 9.7 ml fresh peripheral blood. This clonotype has a count of ten or more. The antigen remains undetermined.

V is TRBV12-3 or TRBV12-4 and J is TRBJ2-1; no clear D. The clonotype comes from a woman between 25 and 40 years old with Graves' ophthalmopathy. Sequencing used blood. CDR3 loop: CASSLGSLRVQFF. The CDR3, as DNA: TGTGCCAGCAGTTTAGGTAGTCTACGCGTGCAGTTCTTC.